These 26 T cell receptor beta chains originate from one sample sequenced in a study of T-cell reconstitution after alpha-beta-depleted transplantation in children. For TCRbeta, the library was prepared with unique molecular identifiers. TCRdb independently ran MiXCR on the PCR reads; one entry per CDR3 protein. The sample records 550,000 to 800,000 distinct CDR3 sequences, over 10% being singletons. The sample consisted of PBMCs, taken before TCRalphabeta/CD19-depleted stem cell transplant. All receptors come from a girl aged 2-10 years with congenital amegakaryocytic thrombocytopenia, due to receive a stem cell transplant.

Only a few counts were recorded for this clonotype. The CDR3 spells CASSPPGDRRYF. The CDR3 coding sequence is TGTGCCAGCAGTCCCCCCGGCGACAGACGGTACTTC. The chain combines TRBV12-3 or TRBV12-4 with TRBJ2-7, with a tentative D call TRBD1 (5 bases). The CDR3 loop spans 12 amino acids. Trimming removed 5 bases at V and 12 bases at J, with 17 bases between.

The CDR3 DNA reads TGTGCCTGGAGTGGACAGGGAATAGATACGCAGTATTTT. Amino acid sequence: CAWSGQGIDTQYF. This sequence joins TRBV30 and TRBJ2-3; 7 nucleotides agree with TRBD1. Germline loops: CDR1 GTSNPN, CDR2 SVGIG (reference sequence). V was clipped by 1 base and J by 5 bases; unmatched bases: 3. This CDR3 is 13 amino acids long.

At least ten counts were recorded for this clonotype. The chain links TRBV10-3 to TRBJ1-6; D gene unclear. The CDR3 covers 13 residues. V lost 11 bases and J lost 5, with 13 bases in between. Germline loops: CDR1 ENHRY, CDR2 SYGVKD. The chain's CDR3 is CAAAGENNSPLHF. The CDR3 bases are TGTGCCGCCGCCGGAGAAAATAATTCACCCCTCCACTTT.

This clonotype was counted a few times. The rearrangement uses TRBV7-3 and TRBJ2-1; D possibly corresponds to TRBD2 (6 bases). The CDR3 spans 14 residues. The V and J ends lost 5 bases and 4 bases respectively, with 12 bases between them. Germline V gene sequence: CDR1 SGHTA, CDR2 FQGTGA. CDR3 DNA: TGTGCCAGCAGCCGGGACTCCGTATACAATGAGCAGTTCTTC. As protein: CASSRDSVYNEQFF.

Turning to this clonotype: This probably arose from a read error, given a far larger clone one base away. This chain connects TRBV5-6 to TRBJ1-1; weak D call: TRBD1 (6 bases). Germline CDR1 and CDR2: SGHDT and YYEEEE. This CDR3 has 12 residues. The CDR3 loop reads CVSSLTGTEAFF. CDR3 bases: TGTGTCAGCAGCTTGACAGGCACTGAAGCTTTCTTT.

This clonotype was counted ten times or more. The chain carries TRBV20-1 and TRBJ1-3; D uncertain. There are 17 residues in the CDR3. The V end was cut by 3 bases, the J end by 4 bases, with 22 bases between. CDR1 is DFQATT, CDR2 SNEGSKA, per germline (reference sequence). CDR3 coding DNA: TGCAGTGCTAGGAGGGCAGACTCACTCTTCTCCGGAAACACCATATATTTT. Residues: CSARRADSLFSGNTIYF.

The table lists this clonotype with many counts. Written as DNA, the CDR3 is TGCAGCGTTCTGTCCCGAACCGGGGAGCTGTTTTTT. The encoded protein is CSVLSRTGELFF. V gene TRBV29-1 combines with J gene TRBJ2-2; no clear D gene. Germline lookup yields CDR1 SQVTM and CDR2 ANQGSEA. Between the trimmed V and J ends, which lost 5 bases and 5 bases, there was a span of 9 bases. The CDR3 covers 12 residues.

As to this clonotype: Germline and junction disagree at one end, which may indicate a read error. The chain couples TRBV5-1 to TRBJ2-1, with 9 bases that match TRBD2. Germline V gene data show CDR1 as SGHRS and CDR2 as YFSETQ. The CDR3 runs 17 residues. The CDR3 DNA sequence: TGCGCCAGCAGCTATGATCCGGGGACTAGCTGGTTCAATGAGCAGCTCTTC. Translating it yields CASSYDPGTSWFNEQLF.

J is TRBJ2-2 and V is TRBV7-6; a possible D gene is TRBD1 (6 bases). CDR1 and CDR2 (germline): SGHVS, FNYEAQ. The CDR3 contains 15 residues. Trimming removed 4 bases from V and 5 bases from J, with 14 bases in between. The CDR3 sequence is CASSSPSQGTGELFF. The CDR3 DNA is TGTGCCAGCAGCTCACCAAGTCAGGGGACCGGGGAGCTGTTTTTT.

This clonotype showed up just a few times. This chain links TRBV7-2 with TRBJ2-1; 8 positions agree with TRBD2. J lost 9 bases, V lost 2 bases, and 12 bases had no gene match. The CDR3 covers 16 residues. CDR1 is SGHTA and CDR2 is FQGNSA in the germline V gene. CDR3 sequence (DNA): TGTGCCAGCAGCTTATCGCTCCTAAGCGGGAGAGGTGAGCAGTTCTTC. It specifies CASSLSLLSGRGEQFF.

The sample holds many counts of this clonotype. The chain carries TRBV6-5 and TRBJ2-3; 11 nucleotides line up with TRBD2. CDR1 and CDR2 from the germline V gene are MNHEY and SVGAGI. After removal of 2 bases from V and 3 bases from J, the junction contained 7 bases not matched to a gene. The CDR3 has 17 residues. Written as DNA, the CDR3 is TGTGCCAGCAGTTACGCGGGGACTAGCGGAATGACAGATACGCAGTATTTT. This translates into CASSYAGTSGMTDTQYF.

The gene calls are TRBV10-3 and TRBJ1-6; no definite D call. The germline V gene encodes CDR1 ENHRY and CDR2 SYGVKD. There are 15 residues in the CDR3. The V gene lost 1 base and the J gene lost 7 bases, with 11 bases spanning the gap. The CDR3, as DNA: TGTGCCATCAGTGAGTTCGAGGGCTCCAATTCACCCCTCCACTTT. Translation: CAISEFEGSNSPLHF.

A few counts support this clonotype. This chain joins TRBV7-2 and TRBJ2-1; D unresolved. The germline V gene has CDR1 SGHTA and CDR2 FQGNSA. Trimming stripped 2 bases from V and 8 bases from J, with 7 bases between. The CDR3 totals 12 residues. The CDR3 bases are TGTGCCAGCAGCTTACCGCTCGATGAGCAGTTCTTC. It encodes CASSLPLDEQFF. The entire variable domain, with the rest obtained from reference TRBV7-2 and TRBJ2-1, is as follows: GAGVSQSPSNKVTEKGKDVELRCDPISGHTALYWYRQSLGQGLEFLIYFQGNSAPDKSGLPSDRFSAERTGGSVSTLTIQRTQQEDSAVYLCASSLPLDEQFFGPGTRLTVL.

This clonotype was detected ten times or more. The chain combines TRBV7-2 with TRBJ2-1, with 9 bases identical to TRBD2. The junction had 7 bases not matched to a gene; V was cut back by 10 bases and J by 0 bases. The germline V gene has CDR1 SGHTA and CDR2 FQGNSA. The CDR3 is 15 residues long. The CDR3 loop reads CATPLAGLSYNEQFF. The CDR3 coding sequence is TGTGCCACCCCACTAGCGGGCCTCTCCTACAATGAGCAGTTCTTC.

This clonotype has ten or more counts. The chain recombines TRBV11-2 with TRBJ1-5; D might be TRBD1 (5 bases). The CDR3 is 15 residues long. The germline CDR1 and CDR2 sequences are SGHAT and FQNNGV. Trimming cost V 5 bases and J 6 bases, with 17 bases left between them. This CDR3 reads CASSPQDIRGQPQHF. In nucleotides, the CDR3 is TGTGCCAGCAGCCCACAAGACATAAGGGGTCAGCCCCAGCATTTT.

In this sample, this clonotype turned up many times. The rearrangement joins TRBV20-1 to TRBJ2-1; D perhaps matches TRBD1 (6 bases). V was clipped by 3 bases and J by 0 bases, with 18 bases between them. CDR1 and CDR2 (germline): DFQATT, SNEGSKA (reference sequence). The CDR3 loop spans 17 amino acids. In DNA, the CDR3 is TGCAGTGCTAGGCGCGATCAGGGGTCATTCTCCTACAATGAGCAGTTCTTC. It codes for CSARRDQGSFSYNEQFF.

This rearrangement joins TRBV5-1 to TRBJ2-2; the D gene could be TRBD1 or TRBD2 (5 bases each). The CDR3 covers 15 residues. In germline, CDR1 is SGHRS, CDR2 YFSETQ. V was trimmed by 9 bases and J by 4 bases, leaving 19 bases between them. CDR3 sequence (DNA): TGCGCCACCCGATTGAGGGACGGCCCCACCGGGGAGCTGTTTTTT. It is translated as CATRLRDGPTGELFF. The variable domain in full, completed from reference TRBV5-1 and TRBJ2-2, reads KAGVTQTPRYLIKTRGQQVTLSCSPISGHRSVSWYQQTPGQGLQFLFEYFSETQRNKGNFPGRFSGRQFSNSRSEMNVSTLELGDSALYLCATRLRDGPTGELFFGEGSRLTVL.

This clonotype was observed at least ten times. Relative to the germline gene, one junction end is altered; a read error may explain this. The CDR3 sequence: CAISESTGTSTDTQYF. Written as DNA, the CDR3 is TGTGCCATCAGTGAGTCGACCGGGACTAGCACGGATACGCAGTATTTT. This chain connects TRBV10-3 to TRBJ2-3; 9 bases align to TRBD2. Germline V gene data show CDR1 as ENHRY and CDR2 as SYGVKD. The CDR3 extends over 16 amino acids.

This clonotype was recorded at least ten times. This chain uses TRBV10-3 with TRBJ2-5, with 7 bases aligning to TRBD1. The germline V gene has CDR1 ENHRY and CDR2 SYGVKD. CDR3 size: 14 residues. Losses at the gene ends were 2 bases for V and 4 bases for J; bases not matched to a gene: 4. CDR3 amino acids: CAISEDREGETQYF. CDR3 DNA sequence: TGTGCCATCAGTGAGGACAGGGAAGGAGAGACCCAGTACTTC.

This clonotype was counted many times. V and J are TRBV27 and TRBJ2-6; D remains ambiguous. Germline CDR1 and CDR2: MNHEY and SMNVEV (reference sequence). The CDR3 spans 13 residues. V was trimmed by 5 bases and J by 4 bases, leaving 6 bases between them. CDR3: CASSPLGANVLTF. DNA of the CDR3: TGTGCCAGCAGTCCCCTCGGGGCCAACGTCCTGACTTTC. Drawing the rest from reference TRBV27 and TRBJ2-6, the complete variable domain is EAQVTQNPRYLITVTGKKLTVTCSQNMNHEYMSWYRQDPGLGLRQIYYSMNVEVTDKGDVPEGYKVSRKEKRNFPLILESPSPNQTSLYFCASSPLGANVLTFGAGSRLTVL.

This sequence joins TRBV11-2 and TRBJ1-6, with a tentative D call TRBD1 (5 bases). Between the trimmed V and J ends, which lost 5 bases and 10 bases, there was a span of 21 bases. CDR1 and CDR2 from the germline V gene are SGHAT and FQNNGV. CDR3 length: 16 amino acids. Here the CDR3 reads CASSQLHPRVKSPLHF. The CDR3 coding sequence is TGTGCCAGCAGCCAACTCCACCCCAGGGTAAAATCACCCCTCCACTTT.

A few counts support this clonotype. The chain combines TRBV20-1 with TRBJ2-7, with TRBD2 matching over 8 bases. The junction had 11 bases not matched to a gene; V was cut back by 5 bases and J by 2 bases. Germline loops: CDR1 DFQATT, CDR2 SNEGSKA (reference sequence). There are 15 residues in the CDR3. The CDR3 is CSAALAGRRPYEQYF. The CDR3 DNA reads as TGCAGTGCTGCCTTAGCGGGAAGGAGACCCTACGAGCAGTACTTC.

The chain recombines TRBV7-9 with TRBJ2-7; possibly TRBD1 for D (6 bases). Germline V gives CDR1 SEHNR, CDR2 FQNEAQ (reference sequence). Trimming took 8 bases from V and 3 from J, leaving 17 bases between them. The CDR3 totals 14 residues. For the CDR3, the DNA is TGTGCCAGCGAGTTGGCAGGGGAAGTCTACGAGCAGTACTTC. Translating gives CASELAGEVYEQYF.

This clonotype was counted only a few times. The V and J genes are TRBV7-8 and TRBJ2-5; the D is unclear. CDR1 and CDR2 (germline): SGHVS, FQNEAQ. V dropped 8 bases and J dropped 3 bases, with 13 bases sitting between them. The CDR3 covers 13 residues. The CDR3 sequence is CASRWGPKETQYF. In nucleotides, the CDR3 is TGTGCCAGCCGTTGGGGTCCCAAAGAGACCCAGTACTTC.

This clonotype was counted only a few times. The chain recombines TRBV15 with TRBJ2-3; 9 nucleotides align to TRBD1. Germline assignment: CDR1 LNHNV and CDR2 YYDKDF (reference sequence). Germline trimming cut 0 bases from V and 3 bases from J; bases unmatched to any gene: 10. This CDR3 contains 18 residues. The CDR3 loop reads CATSREIGQGRRTDTQYF. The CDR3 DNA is TGTGCCACCAGCAGAGAAATTGGACAGGGGAGAAGAACAGATACGCAGTATTTT.

The CDR3 sequence: CASSLVFSTDNYGYTF. Written as DNA, the CDR3 is TGCGCCAGCAGCTTAGTTTTTTCGACCGATAACTATGGCTACACCTTC. V is TRBV5-1 and J is TRBJ1-2, with no clear D. V was clipped by 2 bases and J by 1 base, with 15 bases between them. CDR3 length: 16 residues. Germline V gene lookup returns CDR1 SGHRS and CDR2 YFSETQ.